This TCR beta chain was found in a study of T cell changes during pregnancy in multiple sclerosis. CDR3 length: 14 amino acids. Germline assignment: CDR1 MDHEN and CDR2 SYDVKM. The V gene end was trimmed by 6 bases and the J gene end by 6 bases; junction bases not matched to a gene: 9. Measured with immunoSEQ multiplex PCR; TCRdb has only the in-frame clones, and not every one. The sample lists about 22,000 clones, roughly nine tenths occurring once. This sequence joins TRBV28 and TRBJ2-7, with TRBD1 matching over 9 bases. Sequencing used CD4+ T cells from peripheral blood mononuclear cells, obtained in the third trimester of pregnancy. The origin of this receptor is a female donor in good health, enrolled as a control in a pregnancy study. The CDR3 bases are TGTGCCAGCAGAACTAGGACAGGGGTTACCGAGCAGTACTTC. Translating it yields CASRTRTGVTEQYF. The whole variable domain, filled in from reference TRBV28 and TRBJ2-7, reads DVKVTQSSRYLVKRTGEKVFLECVQDMDHENMFWYRQDPGLGLRLIYFSYDVKMKEKGDIPEGYSVSREKKERFSLILESASTNQTSMYLCASRTRTGVTEQYFGPGTRLTVT.